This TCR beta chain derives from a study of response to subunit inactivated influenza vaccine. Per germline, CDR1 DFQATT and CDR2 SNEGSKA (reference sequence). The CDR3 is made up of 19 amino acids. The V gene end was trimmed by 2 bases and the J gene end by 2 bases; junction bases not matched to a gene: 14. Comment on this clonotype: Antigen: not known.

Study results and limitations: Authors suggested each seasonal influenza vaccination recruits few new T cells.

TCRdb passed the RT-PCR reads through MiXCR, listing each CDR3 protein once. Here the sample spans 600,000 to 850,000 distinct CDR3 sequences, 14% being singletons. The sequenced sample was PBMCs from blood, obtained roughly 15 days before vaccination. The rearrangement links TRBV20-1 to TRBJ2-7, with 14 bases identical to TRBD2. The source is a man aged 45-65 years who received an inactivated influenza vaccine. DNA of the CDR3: TGCAGTGCTAGACGGGGGTTTGGGACTAGCGGGAGCTTCCCCTACGAGCAGTACTTC. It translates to CSARRGFGTSGSFPYEQYF.